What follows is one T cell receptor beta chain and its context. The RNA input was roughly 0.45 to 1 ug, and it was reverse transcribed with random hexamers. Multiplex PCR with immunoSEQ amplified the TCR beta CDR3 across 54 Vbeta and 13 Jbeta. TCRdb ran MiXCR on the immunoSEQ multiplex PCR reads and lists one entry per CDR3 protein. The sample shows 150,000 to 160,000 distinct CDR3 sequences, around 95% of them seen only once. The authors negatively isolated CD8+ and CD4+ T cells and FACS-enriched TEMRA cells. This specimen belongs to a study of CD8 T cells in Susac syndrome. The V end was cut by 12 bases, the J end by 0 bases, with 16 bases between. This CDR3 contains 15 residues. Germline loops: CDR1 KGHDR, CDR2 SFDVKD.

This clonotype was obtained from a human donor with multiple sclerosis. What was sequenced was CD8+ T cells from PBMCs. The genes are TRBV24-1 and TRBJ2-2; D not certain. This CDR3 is CAPDRAPANTGELFF. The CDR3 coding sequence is TGTGCCCCGGATCGGGCCCCTGCGAACACCGGGGAGCTGTTTTTT.